The 7 T cell receptor beta chains below all came from one sample that was sequenced in a study of regulatory T cells in long-lasting Graves disease. Stated time point: newly diagnosed GD, antithyroid drugs for less than 3 months. Construction of the TCR library relied on RNA isolated from PBMCs. Sequencing libraries for TCR beta were prepared with iRepertoire HTBI primers and Arm-PCR of CDR3 regions. TCRdb passed the multiplex PCR reads through MiXCR, listing each CDR3 protein once. The table lists roughly 420,000 distinct CDR3 sequences, less than 20% of them singletons. These data were also reused for a study on T cells in Graves' hyperthyroidism and ophthalmopathy.

Sequenced material: peripheral blood mononuclear cells (PBMCs), taken at new diagnosis, from a patient treated with antithyroid drugs. The receptors were sampled from a woman aged 30 to 39 with Graves disease.

The chain has TRBV29-1 and TRBJ1-1, with D perhaps TRBD1 (6 bases). Germline values: CDR1 SQVTM, CDR2 ANQGSEA. The CDR3 loop spans 15 amino acids. The V end was cut by 3 bases, the J end by 0 bases, with 14 bases between. Here the CDR3 DNA reads TGCAGCGTTGATACAGGGTTGGGTCTGAACACTGAAGCTTTCTTT. This codes for CSVDTGLGLNTEAFF.

This clonotype was found many times. V gene TRBV11-2 combines with J gene TRBJ2-2; unclear D gene. V was clipped by 2 bases and J by 6 bases, with 1 base between them. The CDR3 length is 11 residues. CDR1 SGHAT and CDR2 FQNNGV come from the germline V gene. The CDR3 DNA reads as TGTGCCAGCAGCTTACCCGGGGAGCTGTTTTTT. Amino acids: CASSLPGELFF.

The rearrangement links TRBV7-8 to TRBJ2-7, with 8 bases identical to TRBD1. The trim removed 4 bases at V and 5 bases at J, leaving 13 bases unmatched. The germline CDR1 and CDR2 sequences are SGHVS and FQNEAQ. This CDR3 comprises 16 residues. The CDR3 sequence: CASSWSTGVKVDEQYF. The DNA of the CDR3 is TGTGCCAGCAGCTGGTCGACAGGGGTGAAGGTTGACGAGCAGTACTTC.

This clonotype was detected many times. The chain joins TRBV10-3 to TRBJ2-7; D may correspond to TRBD1 or TRBD2 (5 bases each). V was shortened by 8 bases and J by 1 base, with 6 bases between the two germline ends. CDR1 is ENHRY and CDR2 is SYGVKD in the germline V gene. The CDR3 length is 11 residues. This chain's CDR3 is CAIGGSYEQYF. In DNA, the CDR3 is TGTGCCATCGGGGGATCCTACGAGCAGTACTTC.

This chain uses TRBV6-5 with TRBJ1-2, with 9 bases identical to TRBD1. Germline trimming cut 2 bases from V and 5 bases from J; bases unmatched to any gene: 6. Germline lookup yields CDR1 MNHEY and CDR2 SVGAGI. The CDR3 is 15 residues long. The CDR3 DNA reads as TGTGCCAGCAGTTACGGTACAGGGACAGGGTATGGCTACACCTTC. Its protein is CASSYGTGTGYGYTF.

The rearrangement joins TRBV20-1 to TRBJ2-5, with 14 bases aligning to TRBD2. With 3 bases clipped from V and 1 base from J, the junction kept 1 base outside the gene matches. The CDR3 runs to 15 residues. Germline CDR1 reads DFQATT; CDR2 reads SNEGSKA (reference sequence). The CDR3 nucleotides are TGCAGTGCTAGTGGGACTAGCGGGAGCCAAGAGACCCAGTACTTC. As protein: CSASGTSGSQETQYF.

The rearrangement joins TRBV7-2 to TRBJ2-5; 9 bases agree with TRBD1. The CDR3 contains 15 residues. The trim removed 5 bases at V and 0 bases at J, leaving 4 bases unmatched. Germline V CDR1 and CDR2: SGHTA, FQGNSA. CDR3 coding DNA: TGTGCCAGCAGCCGATGGACAGGGGACCAAGAGACCCAGTACTTC. Its translation is CASSRWTGDQETQYF.